The 10 T cell receptor beta chains given below trace back to one sample, sequenced in a study of blood T cells in healthy people across ages. Sample-barcoded 5' priming and a J-beta primer mix drove a second PCR of 7 to 11 cycles. TCRdb processed the 5' RACE reads anew with MiXCR; each CDR3 protein has one entry. Of 1.5 million to 2 million distinct CDR3 sequences in the sample, roughly 30% were seen once. Sequencing was performed on blood. The receptors originated from a woman in her twenties or thirties in good health.

This chain's CDR3 is CASRGLTCNEQFF. In nucleotides, the CDR3 is TGTGCCAGCAGGGGGCTAACCTGCAATGAGCAGTTCTTC. This chain links TRBV6-2 or TRBV6-3 with TRBJ2-1; D might be TRBD1 (5 bases). The length of the CDR3 is 13 residues. Germline V lookup: CDR1 MNHEY, CDR2 SVGEGT. V lost 6 bases and J 6 bases, leaving 12 bases between the germline ends.

This chain links TRBV20-1 with TRBJ2-1, with 7 bases fitting TRBD2. The CDR3 spans 13 residues. The V and J ends lost 5 bases and 3 bases, in that order; junction bases with no gene match: 4. Germline V lookup: CDR1 DFQATT, CDR2 SNEGSKA (reference sequence). CDR3 nucleotide sequence: TGCAGTGCTGGTGGGACTAACTACAATGAGCAGTTCTTC. Its translation: CSAGGTNYNEQFF.

The chain joins TRBV7-2 to TRBJ2-1; possible D gene TRBD1, 6 bases. The CDR3 loop spans 16 amino acids. The germline CDR1 and CDR2 sequences are SGHTA and FQGNSA. V lost 2 bases, J lost 0 bases, and 11 bases lay in between. CDR3 loop: CASSLTRGSSYNEQFF. CDR3 bases: TGTGCCAGCAGCTTAACGAGGGGGAGCTCCTACAATGAGCAGTTCTTC.

The chain has TRBV20-1 and TRBJ2-7, with D uncertain. Germline V gene sequence: CDR1 DFQATT, CDR2 SNEGSKA (reference sequence). Trimming took off 0 bases at V and 3 bases at J, with 9 bases between the two ends. The CDR3 runs to 13 residues. The DNA for the CDR3 is TGCAGTGCTAGAGATTGGGCCCACTACGAGCAGTACTTC. It encodes CSARDWAHYEQYF.

The J gene is TRBJ2-1, the V gene TRBV20-1, with 12 bases identical to TRBD2. The CDR3 has 15 residues. Germline CDR1 reads DFQATT; CDR2 reads SNEGSKA (reference sequence). V gave up 8 bases and J gave up 1 base; unmatched junction bases: 6. The CDR3: CSTPSGGASYNEQFF. In nucleotides, the CDR3 is TGCAGTACTCCTAGCGGGGGGGCATCCTACAATGAGCAGTTCTTC.

The chain couples TRBV5-1 to TRBJ1-6, with TRBD1 identical over 10 bases. The CDR3 runs 17 residues. Germline trimming cut 4 bases from V and 7 bases from J; bases unmatched to any gene: 11. Looked up from germline, CDR1 is SGHRS and CDR2 is YFSETQ. In DNA, the CDR3 is TGCGCCAGCAGCAGGGCGGTTATGGGACAGGGGAATTCACCCCTCCACTTT. Protein: CASSRAVMGQGNSPLHF. Full variable domain (missing parts from reference TRBV5-1 and TRBJ1-6): KAGVTQTPRYLIKTRGQQVTLSCSPISGHRSVSWYQQTPGQGLQFLFEYFSETQRNKGNFPGRFSGRQFSNSRSEMNVSTLELGDSALYLCASSRAVMGQGNSPLHFGNGTRLTVT.

This chain joins TRBV25-1 and TRBJ2-7; TRBD2 might be the D (6 bases). The germline gives CDR1 MGHDK, CDR2 SYGVNS. V was cut by 3 bases and J by 2 bases, with 11 bases left in between. The CDR3 consists of 14 residues. CDR3 DNA: TGTGCCAGCAGTGACCCTAGCGTAACCTACGAGCAGTACTTC. Translation: CASSDPSVTYEQYF.

This clonotype came up many times. CDR3 in DNA: TGTGCCAGCAGCAATGGTCCCGAGGAGACCCAGTACTTC. Protein product: CASSNGPEETQYF. The chain recombines TRBV11-2 with TRBJ2-5; D ambiguous. The CDR3 consists of 13 residues. Germline loops: CDR1 SGHAT, CDR2 FQNNGV. Trimming removed 5 bases at V and 5 bases at J, with 12 bases between.

This clonotype was picked up a small number of times. The CDR3 loop reads CSVKVRGDGYTF. The CDR3 nucleotides read TGCAGCGTTAAGGTTAGGGGGGATGGCTACACCTTC. The J gene is TRBJ1-2, the V gene TRBV29-1, with D perhaps matching TRBD1 (6 bases). This CDR3 region has 12 residues. Per germline, CDR1 SQVTM and CDR2 ANQGSEA. V gave up 5 bases and J gave up 6 bases, with 13 bases separating them.

This clonotype was observed a handful of times. The chain employs TRBV2 and TRBJ2-1, with 10 nucleotides matching TRBD2. The CDR3 is made up of 14 amino acids. Germline-derived CDR1 and CDR2 are SNHLY and FYNNEI. The junction had 8 bases not matched to a gene; V was cut back by 7 bases and J by 8 bases. The CDR3: CASIASGGAYEQFF. In nucleotides, the CDR3 is TGTGCCAGCATTGCAAGCGGGGGGGCCTATGAGCAGTTCTTC.